The present TCR beta chain was sequenced within a study of blood T cell repertoires in COVID-19 (dated by TCRdb to 2018 to 2021). Regarding the complete study: Samples from collaborators originated in the United States, Italy and Spain and spanned both the acute and convalescent phases of COVID-19. The material from the prospective study consisted of cDNA or gDNA derived from T cells, B-cell-depleted T cells, or PBMCs. Subjects who had been exposed to COVID-19, were actively infected with it, or had recovered from it provided the deeply sampled blood TCRbeta repertoires that made up the dataset. Samples were obtained from the ongoing ImmuneRACE study (first 160 participants) and from 1,254 subjects provided by 6 global collaborators. HLA class I and class II types, where available, came from metadata supplied by the sample provider rather than from assay-based typing. Nearly every sample came with metadata listing a de-identified subject ID, COVID-19 status, age in years and sex. A freely available public database, intended as a resource for researchers studying the immune response to SARS-CoV-2, is where the repertoires were released. Paper-wide results and their limitations: How much clinical and demographic metadata was included differed by source and by participant, and the metadata was provided uncurated.

Each collaborating institution followed its own protocols to collect whole blood in K2EDTA tubes. For TCRbeta analysis, collaborators shipped samples in one of three forms: frozen whole blood, isolated PBMCs, or DNA extracted from either of those sample types. A single count supports this clone. Its antigen remains unidentified. No quality values exist for individual bases; no much larger clone is one base distant. Via the germline V gene, CDR1 is SNHLY and CDR2 FYNNEI. The junction carries 14 bases between V and J, which are trimmed by 11 bases and 0 bases respectively. The CDR3 numbers 14 residues from cysteine through phenylalanine. Only the CDR3 DNA is retained, 42 bases long and in frame from the first base. The immunoSEQ Assay, a bias-controlled multiplex PCR, was used to amplify TCRbeta CDR3 regions from genomic DNA. On the authors' methods: The number of nucleated cells in each sample was estimated from the amplification of reference gene primers within the assay. Sequence reads were collapsed and filtered to measure the absolute abundance of every unique TCRbeta CDR3 rearrangement. For each sample, productive Simpson clonality was calculated as the square root of Simpson's diversity index over productive rearrangements. TCRdb provides this immuneACCESS table in a form limited to in-frame rearrangements. Some clones are lacking; in checked studies, under half of them reflect an unresolved V gene, and why the rest are absent is not known. V, J and clone size were drawn from that table, and D and trimming were deduced from the DNA. The sample table shows over 100,000 clones, and around four fifths are seen once. The biggest ten clones account for 15% to 20% of the sample.

The chain is made from TRBV2 and TRBJ2-1; TRBD1 is a possible D gene, resting on 6 matching bases. The sequenced sample consisted of peripheral blood. The receptor was isolated from a woman in her sixties with acute or convalescent COVID-19. The CDR3 corresponds to CAGQDRSSYNEQFF. DNA sequence: TGTGCCGGCCAAGACAGGAGCTCCTACAATGAGCAGTTCTTC. The variable domain in full, with residues beyond the CDR3 obtained from the reference TRBV2 and TRBJ2-1 genes, is EPEVTQTPSHQVTQMGQEVILRCVPISNHLYFYWYRQILGQKVEFLVSFYNNEISEKSEIFDDQFSVERPDGSNFTLKIRSTKLEDSAMYFCAGQDRSSYNEQFFGPGTRLTVL.